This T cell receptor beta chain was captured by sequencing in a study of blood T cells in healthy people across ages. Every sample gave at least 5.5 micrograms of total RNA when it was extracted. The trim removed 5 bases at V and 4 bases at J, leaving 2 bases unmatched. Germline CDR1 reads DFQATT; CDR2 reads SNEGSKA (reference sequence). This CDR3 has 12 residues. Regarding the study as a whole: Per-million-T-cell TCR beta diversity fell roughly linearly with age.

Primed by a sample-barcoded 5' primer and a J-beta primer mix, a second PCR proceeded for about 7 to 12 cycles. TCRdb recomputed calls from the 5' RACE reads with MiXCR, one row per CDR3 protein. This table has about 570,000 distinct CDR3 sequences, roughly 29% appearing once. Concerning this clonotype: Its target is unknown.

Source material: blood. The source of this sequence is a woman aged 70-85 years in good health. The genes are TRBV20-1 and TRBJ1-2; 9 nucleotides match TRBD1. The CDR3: CSAEDRGYGYTF. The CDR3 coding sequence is TGCAGTGCTGAGGACAGGGGCTATGGCTACACCTTC.